This is a list of T cell receptor beta chains from one sample in a study of OX40 agonist ivuxolimab in advanced cancers. The table came from immunoSEQ multiplex PCR; TCRdb's copy has only in-frame clones and leaves some out. In the table there are roughly 67,000 clones, 80% to 90% of which are singletons. Sequenced here: CD4+ or CD8+ T cells sorted from blood, sampled in a trial of the OX40 agonist ivuxolimab. These receptors originate from an adult with an advanced solid tumor such as melanoma, head and neck, liver or kidney cancer. The CDR3 runs from the conserved cysteine through the conserved F or W. The D gene is left open where the match is weak. Rows give clone size only sometimes, using once, few, many, or a class for an expanded clone.

V gene	D gene	J gene	clone size	CDR3 protein	CDR3 DNA
TRBV19	NA	TRBJ2-2	NA	CASSLLGLSNTGELFF	TGTGCCAGTAGCCTTCTGGGTCTCTCGAACACCGGGGAGCTGTTTTTT
TRBV29-1	TRBD1	TRBJ2-5	NA	CSVESDRGRETQYF	TGCAGCGTTGAAAGCGACAGGGGAAGGGAGACCCAGTACTTC
TRBV9	NA	TRBJ2-6	NA	CASVSLKQSRANVLTF	TGTGCCAGCGTCAGCCTCAAACAAAGTCGGGCCAACGTCCTGACTTTC
TRBV7-6	NA	TRBJ2-2	NA	CASSTNTGELFF	TGTGCCAGCAGTACTAACACCGGGGAGCTGTTTTTT
TRBV19	NA	TRBJ1-2	NA	CASRTAPYGYTF	TGTGCCAGTAGGACAGCCCCGTATGGCTACACCTTC
TRBV7-2	TRBD1	TRBJ1-1	NA	CASSLAQGARTEAFF	TGTGCCAGCAGCTTAGCGCAGGGGGCGAGAACTGAAGCTTTCTTT
TRBV6-1	NA	TRBJ2-5	once	CAAGQRETQYF	TGTGCCGCGGGACAAAGGGAGACCCAGTACTTC
TRBV5-1	NA	TRBJ2-7	NA	CASSLGGGSDYEQYF	TGCGCCAGCAGCTTGGGCGGGGGCTCTGACTACGAGCAGTACTTC
TRBV28	NA	TRBJ1-4	NA	CASSGGAGREKLFF	TGTGCCAGCAGTGGGGGCGCGGGTCGTGAAAAACTGTTTTTT
TRBV7-3	NA	TRBJ2-2	NA	CASSLRRNTGELFF	TGTGCCAGCAGCTTAAGGCGGAACACCGGGGAGCTGTTTTTT
TRBV19	NA	TRBJ2-1	NA	CASSIAETYNEQFF	TGTGCCAGTAGTATAGCGGAGACATACAATGAGCAGTTCTTC
TRBV7-7	NA	TRBJ2-2	NA	CASSSDLNTGELFF	TGTGCCAGCAGCTCGGACCTGAACACCGGGGAGCTGTTTTTT
TRBV6-6	NA	TRBJ1-4	NA	CASSYSGDTSLFF	TGTGCCAGCAGTTACTCGGGGGACACGTCGCTGTTTTTT
TRBV9	NA	TRBJ1-2	NA	CASSARGRLNYGYTF	TGTGCCAGCAGCGCTAGGGGCAGGCTTAACTATGGCTACACCTTC
TRBV29-1	TRBD1	TRBJ2-7	NA	CSIRQGFSYEQYF	TGCAGCATTCGACAGGGTTTCTCCTACGAGCAGTACTTC
TRBV6-1	TRBD2	TRBJ2-5	NA	CASRPSGQETQYF	TGTGCCAGCAGGCCTAGCGGCCAAGAGACCCAGTACTTC
TRBV4-2	TRBD1	TRBJ1-1	NA	CASSQPRDRPTETEAFF	TGTGCCAGCAGCCAACCCCGGGACAGGCCGACAGAGACTGAAGCTTTCTTT
TRBV5-4	TRBD1	TRBJ2-7	NA	CASSKDRGLSYEQYF	TGTGCCAGCAGCAAAGACAGGGGACTTTCCTACGAGCAGTACTTC
TRBV30	NA	TRBJ2-5	NA	CAWSVRRQETQYF	TGTGCCTGGAGTGTAAGGAGGCAAGAGACCCAGTACTTC
TRBV28	NA	TRBJ1-6	NA	CASRPPRTENSPLHF	TGTGCCAGCAGACCCCCCAGGACGGAAAATTCACCCCTCCACTTT
TRBV4-2	NA	TRBJ1-3	NA	CASSHGGAGNTIYF	TGTGCCAGCAGCCACGGGGGGGCTGGAAACACCATATATTTT
TRBV6-5	TRBD2	TRBJ2-2	NA	CASSRLAGANGELFF	TGTGCCAGCAGCCGACTAGCGGGAGCGAACGGGGAGCTGTTTTTT
TRBV11-3	NA	TRBJ2-2	once	CASSFYTGMGTGELFF	TGTGCCAGCAGCTTTTATACAGGGATGGGCACCGGGGAGCTGTTTTTT
TRBV28	NA	TRBJ1-1	NA	CASYEAARTSSEAFF	TGTGCCAGCTATGAGGCCGCCAGGACATCTTCTGAAGCTTTCTTT
TRBV4-2	NA	TRBJ2-7	NA	CASSQEDEQYF	TGTGCCAGCAGCCAAGAAGACGAGCAGTACTTC
TRBV16	NA	TRBJ1-3	NA	CASSQFADSIFSGGNTIYF	TGTGCCAGCAGCCAATTTGCCGACAGTATTTTTTCGGGTGGAAACACCATATATTTT
TRBV28	TRBD2	TRBJ2-7	NA	CASRDPSGSSDEQYF	TGTGCCAGCAGAGATCCTAGCGGGAGTTCCGACGAGCAGTACTTC
TRBV5-6	TRBD1	TRBJ2-2	NA	CASSLEGQGFFFTGELFF	TGTGCCAGCAGCTTGGAGGGACAGGGTTTTTTTTTCACCGGGGAGCTGTTTTTT
TRBV6-5	NA	TRBJ2-6	NA	CASSYVRQNGANVLTF	TGTGCCAGCAGTTATGTGAGGCAAAACGGGGCCAACGTCCTGACTTTC
TRBV29-1	TRBD1	TRBJ2-7	NA	CSVIRDSSYEQYF	TGCAGCGTGATCCGGGACAGCTCCTACGAGCAGTACTTC
TRBV9	TRBD2	TRBJ2-3	NA	CASSVLSGTDTQYF	TGTGCCAGCAGCGTACTAAGCGGGACGGATACGCAGTATTTT
TRBV6-1	NA	TRBJ1-1	NA	CASSEGWGPGYNTEAFF	TGTGCCAGCAGCGAAGGTTGGGGACCGGGCTATAACACTGAAGCTTTCTTT
TRBV5-1	TRBD1	TRBJ1-6	NA	CASSYGQVEESPLHF	TGCGCCAGCAGCTACGGACAGGTAGAGGAGTCACCCCTCCACTTT
TRBV18	TRBD1	TRBJ2-7	once	CASSPPGTVSTYEQYF	TGTGCCAGCTCACCCCCCGGGACAGTATCCACCTACGAGCAGTACTTC
TRBV20-1	NA	TRBJ2-3	NA	CSAGRTDTQYF	TGCAGTGCTGGAAGGACAGATACGCAGTATTTT
TRBV5-1	NA	TRBJ2-4	once	CASQAQSSPNIQYF	TGCGCCAGTCAAGCCCAGTCGAGTCCTAACATTCAGTACTTC
TRBV13	NA	TRBJ1-1	NA	CASSLVGWGSEENTEAFF	TGTGCCAGCAGCTTAGTCGGATGGGGATCAGAGGAGAACACTGAAGCTTTCTTT
TRBV10-3	TRBD2	TRBJ2-7	NA	CAIRMGTSGSEQYF	TGTGCCATCAGAATGGGGACTAGCGGGAGCGAGCAGTACTTC
TRBV9	NA	TRBJ2-7	NA	CASSVGFSYEQYF	TGTGCCAGCAGCGTCGGGTTCTCCTACGAGCAGTACTTC
TRBV12-5	TRBD1	TRBJ2-5	NA	CASGFSGTEETQYF	TGTGCTAGTGGTTTTTCTGGGACAGAAGAGACCCAGTACTTC
TRBV5-5	NA	TRBJ2-7	NA	CASSTQTGTYEQYF	TGTGCCAGCAGCACCCAGACAGGAACCTACGAGCAGTACTTC
TRBV5-1	NA	TRBJ2-5	NA	CASRGEAKSTQYF	TGCGCCAGCAGAGGGGAGGCGAAGAGTACCCAGTACTTC
TRBV6-6	NA	TRBJ1-1	NA	CATKGWKGTEAFF	TGTGCCACCAAGGGGTGGAAGGGCACTGAAGCTTTCTTT
TRBV7-3	NA	TRBJ2-3	NA	CASSVGVATDTQYF	TGTGCCAGCAGCGTCGGAGTTGCCACAGATACGCAGTATTTT
TRBV5-4	NA	TRBJ2-7	NA	CASSWDIGRGAGEQYF	TGTGCCAGCAGCTGGGACATTGGTAGGGGGGCTGGGGAGCAGTACTTC